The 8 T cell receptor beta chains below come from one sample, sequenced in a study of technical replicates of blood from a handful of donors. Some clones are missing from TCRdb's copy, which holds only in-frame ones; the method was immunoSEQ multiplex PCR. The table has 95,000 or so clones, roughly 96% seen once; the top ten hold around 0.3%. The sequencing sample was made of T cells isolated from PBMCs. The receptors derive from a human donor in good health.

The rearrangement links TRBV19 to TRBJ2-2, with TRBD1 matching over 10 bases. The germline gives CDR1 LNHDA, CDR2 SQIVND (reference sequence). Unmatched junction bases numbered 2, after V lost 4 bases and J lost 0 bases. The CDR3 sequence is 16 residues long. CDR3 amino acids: CASSTGTGANTGELFF. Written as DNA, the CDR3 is TGTGCCAGTAGTACTGGGACAGGGGCGAACACCGGGGAGCTGTTTTTT.

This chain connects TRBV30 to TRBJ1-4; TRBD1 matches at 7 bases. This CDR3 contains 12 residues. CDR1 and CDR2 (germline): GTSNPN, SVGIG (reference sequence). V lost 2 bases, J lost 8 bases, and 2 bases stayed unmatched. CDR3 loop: CAWSPGQEKLFF. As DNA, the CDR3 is TGTGCCTGGAGTCCGGGACAGGAAAAACTGTTTTTT. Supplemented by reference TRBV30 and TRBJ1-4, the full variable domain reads SQTIHQWPATLVQPVGSPLSLECTVEGTSNPNLYWYRQAAGRGLQLLFYSVGIGQISSEVPQNLSASRPQDRQFILSSKKLLLSDSGFYLCAWSPGQEKLFFGSGTQLSVL.

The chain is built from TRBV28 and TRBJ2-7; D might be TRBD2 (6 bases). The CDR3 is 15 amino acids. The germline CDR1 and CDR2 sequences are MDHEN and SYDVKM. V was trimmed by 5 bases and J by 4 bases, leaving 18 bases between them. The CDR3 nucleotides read TGTGCCAGCAGTCTAGTAGCGGAGGGGTTGTACGAGCAGTACTTC. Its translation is CASSLVAEGLYEQYF.

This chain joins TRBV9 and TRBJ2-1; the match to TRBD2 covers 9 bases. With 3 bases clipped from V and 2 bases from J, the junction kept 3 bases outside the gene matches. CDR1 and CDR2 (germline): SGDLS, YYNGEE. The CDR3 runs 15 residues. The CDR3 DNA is TGTGCCAGCAGCGGTAGCGGGGGTACCTACAATGAGCAGTTCTTC. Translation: CASSGSGGTYNEQFF.

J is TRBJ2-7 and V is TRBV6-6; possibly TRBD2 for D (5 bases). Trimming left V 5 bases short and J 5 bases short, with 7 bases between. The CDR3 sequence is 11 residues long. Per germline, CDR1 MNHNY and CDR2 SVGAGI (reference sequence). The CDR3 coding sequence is TGTGCCAGCAGTCTTAGCGACGAGCAGTACTTC. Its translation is CASSLSDEQYF.

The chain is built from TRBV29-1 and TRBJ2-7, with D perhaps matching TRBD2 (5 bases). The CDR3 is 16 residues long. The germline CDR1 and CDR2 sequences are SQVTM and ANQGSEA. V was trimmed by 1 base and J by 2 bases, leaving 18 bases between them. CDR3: CSVEGERERETYEQYF. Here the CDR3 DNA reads TGCAGCGTTGAAGGGGAAAGGGAAAGGGAGACCTACGAGCAGTACTTC.

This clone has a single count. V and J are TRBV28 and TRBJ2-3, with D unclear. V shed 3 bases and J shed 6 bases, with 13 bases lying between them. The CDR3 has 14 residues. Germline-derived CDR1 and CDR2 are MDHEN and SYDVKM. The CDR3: CASSFLLLSDTQYF. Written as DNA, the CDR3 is TGTGCCAGCAGTTTTTTACTTCTATCGGATACGCAGTATTTT. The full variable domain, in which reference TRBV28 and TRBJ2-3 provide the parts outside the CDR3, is DVKVTQSSRYLVKRTGEKVFLECVQDMDHENMFWYRQDPGLGLRLIYFSYDVKMKEKGDIPEGYSVSREKKERFSLILESASTNQTSMYLCASSFLLLSDTQYFGPGTRLTVL.

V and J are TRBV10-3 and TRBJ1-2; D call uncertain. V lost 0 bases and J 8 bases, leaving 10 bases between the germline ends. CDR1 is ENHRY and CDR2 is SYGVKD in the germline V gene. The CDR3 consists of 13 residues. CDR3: CAISESTQLGYTF. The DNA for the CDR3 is TGTGCCATCAGTGAGTCGACCCAACTAGGCTACACCTTC.